This TCR beta chain was observed in a study of cytomegalovirus exposure and HLA in healthy donors. Germline CDR1 SGHNT, CDR2 YYREEE (reference sequence). V dropped 2 bases and J dropped 7; count of bases not matched to a gene: 11. The CDR3 runs 15 residues. The PCR had 60 Vbeta and 13 Jbeta primers. The protocol was immunoSEQ multiplex PCR, while the TCRdb copy is restricted to in-frame clones and leaves out a portion. There are approximately 100,000 clones in the sample; 74% occur only once, and over 2.5% lies in the top ten. The receptor was isolated from a man between 50 and 59 years old in good health and CMV-seropositive. Input material: PBMCs. The V gene is TRBV5-4, the J gene TRBJ1-1; 7 bases line up with TRBD1. This chain's CDR3 is CASSFVDRRLGEAFF. CDR3 coding DNA: TGTGCCAGCAGCTTCGTGGACAGGAGGTTAGGTGAAGCTTTCTTT.